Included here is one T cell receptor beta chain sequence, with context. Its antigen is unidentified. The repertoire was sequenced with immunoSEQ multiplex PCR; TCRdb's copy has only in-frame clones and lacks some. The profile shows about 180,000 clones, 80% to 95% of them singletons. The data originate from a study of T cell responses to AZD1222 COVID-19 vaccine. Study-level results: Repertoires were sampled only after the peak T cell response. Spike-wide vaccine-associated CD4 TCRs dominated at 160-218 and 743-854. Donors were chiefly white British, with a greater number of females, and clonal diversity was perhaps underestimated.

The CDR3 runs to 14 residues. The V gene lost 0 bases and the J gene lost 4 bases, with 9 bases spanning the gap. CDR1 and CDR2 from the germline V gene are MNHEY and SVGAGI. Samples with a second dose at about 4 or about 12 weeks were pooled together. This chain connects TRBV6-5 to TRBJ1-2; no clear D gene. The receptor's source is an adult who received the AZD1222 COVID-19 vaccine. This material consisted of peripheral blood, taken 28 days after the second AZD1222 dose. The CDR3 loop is CASSYSQEVYGYTF. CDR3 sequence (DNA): TGTGCCAGCAGTTACTCGCAGGAAGTCTATGGCTACACCTTC.